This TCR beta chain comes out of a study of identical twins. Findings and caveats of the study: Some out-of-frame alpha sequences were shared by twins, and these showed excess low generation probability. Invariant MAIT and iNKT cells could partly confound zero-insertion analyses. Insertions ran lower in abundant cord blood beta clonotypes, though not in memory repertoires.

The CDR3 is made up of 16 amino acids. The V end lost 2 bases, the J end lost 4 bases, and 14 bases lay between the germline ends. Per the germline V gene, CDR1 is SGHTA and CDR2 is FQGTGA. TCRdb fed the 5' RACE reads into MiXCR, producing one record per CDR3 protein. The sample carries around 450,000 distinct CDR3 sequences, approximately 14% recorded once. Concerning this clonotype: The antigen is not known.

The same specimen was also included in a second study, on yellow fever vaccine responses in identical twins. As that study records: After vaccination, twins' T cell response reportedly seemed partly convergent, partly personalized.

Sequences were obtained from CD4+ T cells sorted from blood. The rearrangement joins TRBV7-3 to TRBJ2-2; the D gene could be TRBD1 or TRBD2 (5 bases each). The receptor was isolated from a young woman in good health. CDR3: CASSLLPGSSTGELFF. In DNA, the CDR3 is TGTGCCAGCAGCTTATTGCCAGGGAGTTCCACCGGGGAGCTGTTTTTT.